Listed below are T cell receptor beta chains from one sample, sequenced in a study of blood T cell repertoires in COVID-19. Some clones are missing from TCRdb's copy, which holds only in-frame ones; the method was immunoSEQ multiplex PCR. The sample gives about 98,000 clones, around 82% of which show up once; 9.5% to 13% is in the top ten. Sequenced sample: peripheral blood. Receptors were obtained from a man aged 70 or older with active or convalescent COVID-19. The conserved cysteine and the conserved F or W are not part of the CDR3 here.

j_gene,v_gene,CDR3aa
TRBJ2-3,TRBV14,ASSPGLAGRTDTQY
TRBJ1-1,TRBV21-1,ASLGAGTAF
TRBJ1-2,TRBV3-1/TRBV3-2,ASSPTQVTYGYT
TRBJ2-2,TRBV10-2,ASSQGIKAGELF
TRBJ2-1,TRBV7-2,ASSLSVSGGARDNEQF
TRBJ2-7,TRBV10-3,ATLAGSSYEQY
TRBJ1-5,TRBV24-1,ATSALTVTRQPQH
TRBJ1-2,TRBV18,ASSPKGDDYGYT
TRBJ2-6,TRBV27,ASGEAGANVLT
TRBJ2-7,TRBV10-3,AISPGTGEFEQY
TRBJ2-7,TRBV9,ASSQGPISSYEQY
TRBJ2-3,TRBV6-5,ASSYEYRGNTQY
TRBJ2-7,TRBV6-1,ASSEGLGSSYEQY
TRBJ1-6,TRBV6-5,ASSYDRPNSPLH
TRBJ2-3,TRBV4-3,ASSQDFSSNRVDTQY
TRBJ1-1,TRBV14,ASKKGGGGIAF
TRBJ2-1,TRBV2,ASSLGLERQF
TRBJ1-5,TRBV2,ASRDRALGQPQH
TRBJ2-1,TRBV5-1,ASSLGGTGSPNEQF
TRBJ2-7,TRBV12-3/TRBV12-4,ASSQVSYEQY
TRBJ1-5,TRBV18,ASSPNRGYQPQH
TRBJ1-5,TRBV7-2,ASSSQGFNQPQH